The 15 T cell receptor beta chains below come from one sample, sequenced in a study of shared clonotypes between healthy human individuals. Here immunoSEQ multiplex PCR was the method, and the copy in TCRdb shows in-frame clones only, minus some. The table includes roughly 1 million clones, about 76% detected once. The specimen was memory CD4+ T cells sorted from blood. Subset indicated: CD45RA-negative fraction. All receptors come from a man between 18 and 29 years old in good health.

The chain recombines TRBV28 with TRBJ2-1, with TRBD1 matching over 9 bases. The CDR3 consists of 14 residues. Germline V gene lookup returns CDR1 MDHEN and CDR2 SYDVKM. Losses at the gene ends were 8 bases for V and 9 bases for J; bases not matched to a gene: 11. The CDR3 here is CASRIYRGRGEQFF. The CDR3 coding sequence is TGTGCCAGCCGGATATACAGGGGGCGAGGTGAGCAGTTCTTC.

The chain carries TRBV5-1 and TRBJ2-7, with TRBD1 identical over 8 bases. The CDR3 sequence is 15 residues long. J gave up 6 bases and V 3 bases, and 11 bases lay outside the gene matches. Germline CDR1 SGHRS, CDR2 YFSETQ. CDR3 loop: CASSYSGGQEGEQYF. Here the CDR3 DNA reads TGCGCCAGCAGCTACTCAGGGGGCCAGGAGGGCGAGCAGTACTTC.

The chain has TRBV5-4 and TRBJ2-1; perhaps TRBD2 as D (6 bases). V lost 0 bases to trimming and J lost 5 bases, with 12 bases between them. The CDR3 sequence is 15 residues long. The V gene's germline CDR1 is SGHNT and CDR2 YYREEE (reference sequence). CDR3 sequence (DNA): TGTGCCAGCAGCTTGGGGGTAGCGGAGAACAATGAGCAGTTCTTC. It translates to CASSLGVAENNEQFF.

With regard to this clone: One base away lies a much larger clone, so this may be a sequencing read error. The sample has other DNA sequences that encode this CDR3 too. The chain couples TRBV6-4 to TRBJ2-2; D gene unclear. Per the germline V gene, CDR1 is MRHNA and CDR2 is SNTAGT. This CDR3 is 14 amino acids long. V was trimmed by 4 bases and J by 1 base, leaving 7 bases between them. The CDR3 nucleotides read TGTGCCAGCAGTGGGCAGCTGAACACCGGGGAGCTGTTTTTT. It yields the protein CASSGQLNTGELFF.

The chain couples TRBV9 to TRBJ1-2; possible D gene TRBD1, 6 bases. This CDR3 spans 13 amino acids. Germline CDR1 SGDLS, CDR2 YYNGEE. Trimming left V 2 bases short and J 7 bases short, with 12 bases between. DNA of the CDR3: TGTGCCAGCAGCGTTTCAGGGGAAGGTGGCTACACCTTC. This encodes CASSVSGEGGYTF.

The chain uses TRBV6-1 and TRBJ1-2; the D gene is possibly TRBD1 (5 bases). CDR3 length equals 12 residues. CDR1 and CDR2 from the germline V gene are MNHNS and SASEGT. V lost 2 bases and J lost 6, with 7 bases in between. CDR3 sequence: CASSERGNGYTF. Written as DNA, the CDR3 is TGTGCCAGCAGTGAAAGGGGAAATGGCTACACCTTC.

The chain has TRBV10-3 and TRBJ2-4; maybe TRBD2 (6 bases). The germline V gene encodes CDR1 ENHRY and CDR2 SYGVKD. Trimming took off 3 bases at V and 6 bases at J, with 12 bases between the two ends. CDR3 length equals 14 residues. The CDR3 is CAISESGGRNIQYF. The CDR3 DNA reads TGTGCCATCAGTGAAAGTGGAGGGAGAAACATTCAGTACTTC.

The sample holds a few counts of this clone. The gene calls are TRBV7-9 and TRBJ1-2; D gene unclear. V lost 3 bases and J 1 base, leaving 12 bases between the germline ends. In germline, CDR1 is SEHNR, CDR2 FQNEAQ (reference sequence). The CDR3 is 15 residues long. The CDR3, as DNA: TGTGCCAGCAGCTTCACGGACTCGGGTAACTATGGCTACACCTTC. It is translated as CASSFTDSGNYGYTF.

The V and J genes are TRBV7-8 and TRBJ2-1; D possibly corresponds to TRBD1 (5 bases). Germline-derived CDR1 and CDR2 are SGHVS and FQNEAQ. Trimming left V 3 bases short and J 0 bases short, with 12 bases between. The CDR3 totals 16 residues. CDR3: CASSFRAMSSYNEQFF. The CDR3 DNA reads as TGTGCCAGCAGCTTCAGGGCCATGAGCTCCTACAATGAGCAGTTCTTC.

CDR3 DNA: TGTGCCAGCAGCTTAAGACCCCCTCCCAGCACAGATACGCAGTATTTT. Translating gives CASSLRPPPSTDTQYF. This chain links TRBV11-2 with TRBJ2-3; D is undetermined. The CDR3 totals 16 residues. The germline gives CDR1 SGHAT, CDR2 FQNNGV. The V end lost 2 bases, the J end lost 0 bases, and 12 bases lay between the germline ends. Supplemented by reference TRBV11-2 and TRBJ2-3, the full variable domain reads EAGVAQSPRYKIIEKRQSVAFWCNPISGHATLYWYQQILGQGPKLLIQFQNNGVVDDSQLPKDRFSAERLKGVDSTLKIQPAKLEDSAVYLCASSLRPPPSTDTQYFGPGTRLTVL.

The chain employs TRBV19 and TRBJ1-5; 10 bases fit TRBD1. Per the germline V gene, CDR1 is LNHDA and CDR2 is SQIVND (reference sequence). There are 15 residues in the CDR3. V trimming: 7 bases; J trimming: 1 base; junction bases outside the gene matches: 4. CDR3 bases: TGTGCCAGTACCAGACAGGGGGCCAGCAATCAGCCCCAGCATTTT. Protein product: CASTRQGASNQPQHF.

The chain uses TRBV6-1 and TRBJ1-2; tentatively, D is TRBD1 (5 bases). Germline V gene lookup returns CDR1 MNHNS and CDR2 SASEGT. CDR3 length: 12 residues. V was clipped by 10 bases and J by 0 bases, with 9 bases between them. The CDR3 loop is CAISGSNYGYTF. In nucleotides, the CDR3 is TGTGCCATATCAGGGTCTAACTATGGCTACACCTTC.

V usage is TRBV15 and J usage is TRBJ2-7, with 10 bases identical to TRBD2. Germline V CDR1 and CDR2: LNHNV, YYDKDF (reference sequence). The CDR3 runs 16 residues. The V and J ends lost 0 bases and 10 bases, in that order; junction bases with no gene match: 12. Written as DNA, the CDR3 is TGTGCCACCAGCAGAGATCGTAGCGGGGGGCAATTACGTCAGTACTTC. Protein: CATSRDRSGGQLRQYF. Full variable domain (missing parts from reference TRBV15 and TRBJ2-7): DAMVIQNPRYQVTQFGKPVTLSCSQTLNHNVMYWYQQKSSQAPKLLFHYYDKDFNNEADTPDNFQSRRPNTSFCFLDIRSPGLGDTAMYLCATSRDRSGGQLRQYFGPGTRLTVT.

V is TRBV6-1 and J is TRBJ1-4, with TRBD1 matching over 7 bases. The CDR3 is made up of 18 amino acids. The germline gives CDR1 MNHNS, CDR2 SASEGT. Trimming at V came to 4 bases and at J to 0 bases, leaving 11 bases not matched to a gene. The CDR3 sequence: CASSVAKTGRTTNEKLFF. CDR3 nucleotides: TGTGCCAGCAGTGTCGCAAAGACAGGGAGGACAACTAATGAAAAACTGTTTTTT.

V usage is TRBV12-2 and J usage is TRBJ2-2; TRBD2 was called by the table and not checked on the DNA. TRBV12-2 is reported as a pseudogene. This CDR3 comprises 13 residues. As DNA, the CDR3 is TGTGCAAGTCGCTCGGGAACGACCGGGGAGCTGTTTTTT. Protein sequence: CASRSGTTGELFF.